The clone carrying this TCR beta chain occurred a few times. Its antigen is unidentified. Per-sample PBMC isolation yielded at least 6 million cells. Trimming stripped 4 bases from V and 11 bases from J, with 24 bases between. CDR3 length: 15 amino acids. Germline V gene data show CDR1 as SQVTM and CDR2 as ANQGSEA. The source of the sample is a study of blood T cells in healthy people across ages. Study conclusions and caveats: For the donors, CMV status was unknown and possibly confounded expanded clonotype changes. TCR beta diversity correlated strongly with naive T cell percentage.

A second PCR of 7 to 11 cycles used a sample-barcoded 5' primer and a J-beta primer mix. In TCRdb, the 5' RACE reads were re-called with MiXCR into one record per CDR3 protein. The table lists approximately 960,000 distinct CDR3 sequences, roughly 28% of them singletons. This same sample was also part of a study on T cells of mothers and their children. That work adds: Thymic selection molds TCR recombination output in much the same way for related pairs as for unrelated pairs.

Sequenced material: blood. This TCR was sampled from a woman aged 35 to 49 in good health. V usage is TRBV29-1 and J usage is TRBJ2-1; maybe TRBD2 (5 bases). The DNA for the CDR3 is TGCAGCGTTGCCCCGGGGTGGGCTATGCGAGGGAAGCAGTTCTTC. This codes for CSVAPGWAMRGKQFF.